This entry features one T cell receptor beta chain sequence. The length of the CDR3 is 13 residues. Germline V CDR1 and CDR2: MNHEY, SMNVEV (reference sequence). The ends were cut back, 3 bases at V and 6 bases at J, with 11 bases in the middle. This sample was taken from a study of blood T cell repertoires in COVID-19. About the research overall: COVID-19 samples from acute and convalescent phases originated in the United States, Italy and Spain.

A PCR-confirmed or clinician-diagnosed COVID-19 case had contacted exposed participants within 2 weeks of entry. Original processing notes: Amplification of reference gene primers provided the estimated nucleated cell counts. The protocol was immunoSEQ multiplex PCR, while the TCRdb copy is restricted to in-frame clones and leaves out a portion. V and J calls and clone size are copied from that table; D and trimming were computed from the DNA. The sample yields 250,000 to 300,000 clones, roughly 80% seen once. This receptor was identified in a man aged 35 to 55 who had been exposed to COVID-19. The specimen sequenced was PBMCs or T cells enriched from blood (not recorded which). The chain is built from TRBV27 and TRBJ1-1; maybe TRBD1 (6 bases). Here the CDR3 reads CASSFAGAAEAFF. The DNA of the CDR3 is TGTGCCAGCAGTTTTGCAGGGGCCGCTGAAGCTTTCTTT.